What follows is one T cell receptor beta chain and its context. Antigen specificity is unknown. Germline V gene sequence: CDR1 SGHTA, CDR2 FQGNSA. The CDR3 is 14 residues long. V was pared by 7 bases and J by 7 bases, with 19 bases between. This sample was included in a study of T-cell memory formation after mild COVID-19. Study-wide points: Contracting CD4+ clones lay largely in CM and EM, with CD8+ ones residing in EMRA. Clones shrinking between day 15 and 85 showed a balanced CD4/CD8 split, and those that grew later tilted toward CD4+.

Constant-segment-primed 5'RACE gave TCR alpha and TCR beta cDNA libraries with sample barcodes and UMIs. One entry per CDR3 protein results from TCRdb running MiXCR on the 5' RACE reads. This table has about 55,000 distinct CDR3 sequences, more than 8% appearing once. The sequenced sample was PBMCs or a T cell subset sorted from them (not recorded which). The source of this sequence is a man in his late teens or twenties who had mild COVID-19 (a few samples of this study predate the infection). Cell type and time point are not known. The rearrangement uses TRBV7-2 and TRBJ1-2, with D perhaps matching TRBD1 (5 bases). CDR3 residues: CASKVGRRTAGYTF. In nucleotides, the CDR3 is TGTGCCAGCAAGGTGGGGCGGCGCACGGCTGGCTACACCTTC.